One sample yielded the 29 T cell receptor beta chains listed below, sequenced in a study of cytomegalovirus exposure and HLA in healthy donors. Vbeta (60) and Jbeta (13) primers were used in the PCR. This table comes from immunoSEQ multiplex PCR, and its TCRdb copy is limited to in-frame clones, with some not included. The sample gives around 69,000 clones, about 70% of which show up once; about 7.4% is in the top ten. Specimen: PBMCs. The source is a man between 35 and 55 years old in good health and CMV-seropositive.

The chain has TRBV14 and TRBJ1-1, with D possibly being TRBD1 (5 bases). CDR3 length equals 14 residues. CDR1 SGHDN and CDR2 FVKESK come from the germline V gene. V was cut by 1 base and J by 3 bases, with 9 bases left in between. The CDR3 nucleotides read TGTGCCAGCAGCCAAGTGGGAGGGGACACTGAAGCTTTCTTT. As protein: CASSQVGGDTEAFF.

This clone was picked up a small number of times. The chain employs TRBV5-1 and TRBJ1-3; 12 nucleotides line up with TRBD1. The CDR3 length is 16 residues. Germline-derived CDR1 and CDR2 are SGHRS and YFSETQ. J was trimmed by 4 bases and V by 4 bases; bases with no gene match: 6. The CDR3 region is CASSAGTGGSGNTIYF. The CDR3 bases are TGCGCCAGCAGCGCCGGGACAGGGGGCTCAGGAAACACCATATATTTT. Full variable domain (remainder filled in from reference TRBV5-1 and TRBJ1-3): KAGVTQTPRYLIKTRGQQVTLSCSPISGHRSVSWYQQTPGQGLQFLFEYFSETQRNKGNFPGRFSGRQFSNSRSEMNVSTLELGDSALYLCASSAGTGGSGNTIYFGEGSWLTVV.

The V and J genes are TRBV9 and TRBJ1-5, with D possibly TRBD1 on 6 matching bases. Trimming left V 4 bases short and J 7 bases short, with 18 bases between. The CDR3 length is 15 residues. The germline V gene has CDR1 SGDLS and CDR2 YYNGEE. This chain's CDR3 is CASSSHGGGSQPQHF. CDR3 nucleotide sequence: TGTGCCAGCAGCTCCCATGGTGGGGGCAGCCAGCCCCAGCATTTT.

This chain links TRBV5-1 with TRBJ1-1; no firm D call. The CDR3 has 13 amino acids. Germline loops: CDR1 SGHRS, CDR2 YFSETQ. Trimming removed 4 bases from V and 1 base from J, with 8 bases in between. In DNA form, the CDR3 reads TGCGCCAGCAGCGGGCCCCAGAACACTGAAGCTTTCTTT. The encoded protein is CASSGPQNTEAFF.

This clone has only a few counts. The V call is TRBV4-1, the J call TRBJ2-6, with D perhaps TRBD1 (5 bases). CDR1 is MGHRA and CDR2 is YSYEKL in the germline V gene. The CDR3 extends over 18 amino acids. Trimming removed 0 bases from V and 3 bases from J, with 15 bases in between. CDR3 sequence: CASSQEPQGLGGANVLTF. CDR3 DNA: TGCGCCAGCAGCCAAGAACCCCAGGGCCTGGGTGGGGCCAACGTCCTGACTTTC.

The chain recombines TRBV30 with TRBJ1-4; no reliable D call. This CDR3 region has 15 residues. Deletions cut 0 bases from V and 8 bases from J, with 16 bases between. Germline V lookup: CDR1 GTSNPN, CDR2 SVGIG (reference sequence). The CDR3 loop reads CAWSVGGSVGEKLFF. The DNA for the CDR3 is TGTGCCTGGAGTGTAGGAGGGTCGGTGGGGGAAAAACTGTTTTTT.

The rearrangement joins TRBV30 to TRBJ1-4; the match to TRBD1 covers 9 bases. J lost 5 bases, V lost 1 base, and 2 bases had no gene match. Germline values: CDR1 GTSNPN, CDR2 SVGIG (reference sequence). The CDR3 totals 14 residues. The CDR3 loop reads CAWSGTGVNEKLFF. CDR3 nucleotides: TGTGCCTGGAGTGGGACAGGGGTGAATGAAAAACTGTTTTTT.

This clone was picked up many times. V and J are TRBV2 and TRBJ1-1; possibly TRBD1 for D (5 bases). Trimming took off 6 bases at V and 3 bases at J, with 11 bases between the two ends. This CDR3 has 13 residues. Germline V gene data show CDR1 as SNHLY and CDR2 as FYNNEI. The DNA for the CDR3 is TGTGCCAGCAGAAAGGACATCTACACTGAAGCTTTCTTT. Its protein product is CASRKDIYTEAFF.

The CDR3 protein is CASSLGGTSNTEAFF. The CDR3 coding sequence is TGCGCCAGCAGCTTGGGTGGGACATCGAACACTGAAGCTTTCTTT. The chain recombines TRBV5-1 with TRBJ1-1; a possible D gene is TRBD1 (6 bases). Looked up from germline, CDR1 is SGHRS and CDR2 is YFSETQ. This CDR3 comprises 15 residues. Deletions cut 0 bases from V and 1 base from J, with 10 bases between.

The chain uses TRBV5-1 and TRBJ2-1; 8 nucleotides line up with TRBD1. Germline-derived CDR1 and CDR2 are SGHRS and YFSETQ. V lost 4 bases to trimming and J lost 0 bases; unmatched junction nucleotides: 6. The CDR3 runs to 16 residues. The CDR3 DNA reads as TGCGCCAGCAGCGCCCAGACAGGGGCCTCCTACAATGAGCAGTTCTTC. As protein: CASSAQTGASYNEQFF. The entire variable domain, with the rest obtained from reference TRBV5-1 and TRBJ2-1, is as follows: KAGVTQTPRYLIKTRGQQVTLSCSPISGHRSVSWYQQTPGQGLQFLFEYFSETQRNKGNFPGRFSGRQFSNSRSEMNVSTLELGDSALYLCASSAQTGASYNEQFFGPGTRLTVL.

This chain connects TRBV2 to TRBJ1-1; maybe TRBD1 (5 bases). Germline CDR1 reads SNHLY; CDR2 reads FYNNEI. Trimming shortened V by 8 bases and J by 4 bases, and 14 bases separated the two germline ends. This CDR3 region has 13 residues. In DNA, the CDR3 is TGTGCCAGCTGGTCGACAGAGATCACTGAAGCTTTCTTT. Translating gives CASWSTEITEAFF.

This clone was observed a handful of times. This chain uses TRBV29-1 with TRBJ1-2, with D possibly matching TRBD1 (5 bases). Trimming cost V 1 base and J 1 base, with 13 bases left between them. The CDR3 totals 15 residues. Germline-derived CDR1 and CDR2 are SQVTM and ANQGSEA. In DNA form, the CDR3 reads TGCAGCGTTGAAGGGGGGGTTGCTCATAACTATGGCTACACCTTC. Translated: CSVEGGVAHNYGYTF.

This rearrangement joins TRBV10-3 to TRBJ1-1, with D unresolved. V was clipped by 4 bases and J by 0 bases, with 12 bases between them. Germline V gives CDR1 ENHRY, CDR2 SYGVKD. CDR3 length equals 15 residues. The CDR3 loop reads CAISGQLGVNTEAFF. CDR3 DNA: TGTGCCATCAGTGGGCAGCTTGGAGTGAACACTGAAGCTTTCTTT.

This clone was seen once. In nucleotides, the CDR3 is TGCAGCGTTGGACAGCGCCAAGAGACCCAGTACTTC. It is translated as CSVGQRQETQYF. The chain uses TRBV29-1 and TRBJ2-5; D possibly corresponds to TRBD1 (5 bases). CDR1 and CDR2 (germline): SQVTM, ANQGSEA. The germline V and J ends were trimmed by 4 bases and 1 base, with 7 bases remaining between them. The CDR3 totals 12 residues.

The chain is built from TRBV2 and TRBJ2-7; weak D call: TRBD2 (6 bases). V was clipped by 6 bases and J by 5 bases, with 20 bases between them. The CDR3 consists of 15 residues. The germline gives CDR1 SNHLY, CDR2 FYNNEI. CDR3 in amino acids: CASREGRPRPDEQYF. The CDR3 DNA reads TGTGCCAGCAGGGAGGGGAGACCCCGTCCCGACGAGCAGTACTTC.

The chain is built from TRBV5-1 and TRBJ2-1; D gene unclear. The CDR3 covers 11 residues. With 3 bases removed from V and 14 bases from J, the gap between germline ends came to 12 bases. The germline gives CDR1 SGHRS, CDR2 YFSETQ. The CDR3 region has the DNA TGCGCCAGCAGCTCGGGTCGAGTGGAGTTCTTC. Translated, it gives CASSSGRVEFF.

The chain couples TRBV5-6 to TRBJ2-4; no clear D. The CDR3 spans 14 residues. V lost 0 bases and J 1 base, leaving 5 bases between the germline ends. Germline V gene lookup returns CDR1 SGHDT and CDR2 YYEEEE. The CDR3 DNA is TGTGCCAGCAGCTTGGACCAGGCCAAAAACATTCAGTACTTC. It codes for CASSLDQAKNIQYF.

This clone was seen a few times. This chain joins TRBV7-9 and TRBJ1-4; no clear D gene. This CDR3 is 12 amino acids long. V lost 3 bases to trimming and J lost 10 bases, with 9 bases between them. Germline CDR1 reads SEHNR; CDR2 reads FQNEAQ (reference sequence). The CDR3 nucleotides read TGTGCCAGCAGCTTCGGGGAAGCAAAACTGTTTTTT. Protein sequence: CASSFGEAKLFF.

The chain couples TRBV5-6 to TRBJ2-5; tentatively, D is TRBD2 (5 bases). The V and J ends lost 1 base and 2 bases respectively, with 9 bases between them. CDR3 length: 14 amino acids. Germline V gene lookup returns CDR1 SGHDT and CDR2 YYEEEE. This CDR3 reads CASSLRWEQETQYF. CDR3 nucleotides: TGTGCCAGCAGCTTGAGGTGGGAGCAAGAGACCCAGTACTTC.

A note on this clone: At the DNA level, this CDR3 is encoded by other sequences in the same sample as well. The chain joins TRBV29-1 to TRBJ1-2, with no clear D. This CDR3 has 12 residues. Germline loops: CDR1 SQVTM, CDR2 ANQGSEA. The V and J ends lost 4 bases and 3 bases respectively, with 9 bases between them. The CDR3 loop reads CSVGREDYGYTF. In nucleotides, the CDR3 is TGCAGCGTTGGTAGGGAGGACTATGGCTACACCTTC.

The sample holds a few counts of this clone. DNA for the CDR3: TGTGCCAGCTCATTCCAGGGGAGGGGCACTGAAGCTTTCTTT. This codes for CASSFQGRGTEAFF. This sequence joins TRBV18 and TRBJ1-1, with D possibly matching TRBD1 (6 bases). Trimming took 5 bases from V and 4 from J, leaving 14 bases between them. Germline CDR1 KGHSH, CDR2 LQKENI. The CDR3 has 14 residues.

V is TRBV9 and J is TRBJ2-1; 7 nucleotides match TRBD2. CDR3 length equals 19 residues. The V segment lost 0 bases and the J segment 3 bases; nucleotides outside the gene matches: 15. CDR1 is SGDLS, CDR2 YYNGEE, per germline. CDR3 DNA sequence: TGTGCCAGCAGCGTAGGACCCATGGCGCTAGCGGACTACTACAATGAGCAGTTCTTC. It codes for CASSVGPMALADYYNEQFF.

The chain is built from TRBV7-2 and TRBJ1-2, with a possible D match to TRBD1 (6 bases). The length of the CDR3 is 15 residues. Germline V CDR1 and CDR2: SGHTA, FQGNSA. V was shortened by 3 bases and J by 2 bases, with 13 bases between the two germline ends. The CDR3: CASSFNFQGNYGYTF. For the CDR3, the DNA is TGTGCCAGCAGCTTCAACTTTCAGGGGAACTATGGCTACACCTTC.

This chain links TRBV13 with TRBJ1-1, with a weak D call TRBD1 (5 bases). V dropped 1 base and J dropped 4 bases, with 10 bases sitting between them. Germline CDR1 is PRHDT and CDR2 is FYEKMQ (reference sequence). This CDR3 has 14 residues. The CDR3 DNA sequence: TGTGCCAGCAGCTTAGAGGCGGGGGGCACTGAAGCTTTCTTT. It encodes CASSLEAGGTEAFF.

The CDR3 loop reads CASSPGGVDQPQHF. The CDR3 nucleotides read TGTGCCAGCAGTCCCGGGGGGGTAGATCAGCCCCAGCATTTT. The V and J genes are TRBV28 and TRBJ1-5, with a possible D match to TRBD1 (5 bases). This CDR3 comprises 14 residues. CDR1 and CDR2 (germline): MDHEN, SYDVKM. V dropped 5 bases and J dropped 5 bases, with 13 bases sitting between them.

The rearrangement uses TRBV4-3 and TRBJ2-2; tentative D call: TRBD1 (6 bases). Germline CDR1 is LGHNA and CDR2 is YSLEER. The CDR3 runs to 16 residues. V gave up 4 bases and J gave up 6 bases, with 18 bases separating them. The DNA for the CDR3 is TGCGCCAGCAGCCCTTATACTCCGGGACAATCCGGGGAGCTGTTTTTT. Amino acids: CASSPYTPGQSGELFF.

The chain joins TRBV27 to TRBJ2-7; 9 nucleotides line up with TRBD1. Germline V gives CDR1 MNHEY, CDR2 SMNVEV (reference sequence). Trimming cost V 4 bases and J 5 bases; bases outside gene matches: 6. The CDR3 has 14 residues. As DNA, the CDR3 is TGTGCCAGCAGTTCGGGACAGGGAAAGGACGAGCAGTACTTC. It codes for CASSSGQGKDEQYF.

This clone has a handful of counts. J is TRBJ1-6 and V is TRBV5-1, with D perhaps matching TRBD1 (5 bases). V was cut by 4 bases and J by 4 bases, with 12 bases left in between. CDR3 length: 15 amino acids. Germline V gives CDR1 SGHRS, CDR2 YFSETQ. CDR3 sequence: CASSPGTIYNSPLHF. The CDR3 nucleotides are TGCGCCAGCAGCCCGGGGACTATTTATAATTCACCCCTCCACTTT.

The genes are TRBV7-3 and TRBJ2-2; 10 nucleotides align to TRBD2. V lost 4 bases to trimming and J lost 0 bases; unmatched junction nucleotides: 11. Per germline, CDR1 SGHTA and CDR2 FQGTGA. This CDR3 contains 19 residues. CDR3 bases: TGTGCCAGCAGCTCTTATTCACCGGGACTAGCGCCGAACACCGGGGAGCTGTTTTTT. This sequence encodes CASSSYSPGLAPNTGELFF.